The source of this T cell receptor (beta chain) is a study of tumour-infiltrating T cells in Burkitt lymphoma. Deletions cut 4 bases from V and 0 bases from J, with 10 bases between. The CDR3 is made up of 14 amino acids. The germline V gene encodes CDR1 MGHRA and CDR2 YSYEKL. This table comes from immunoSEQ multiplex PCR, and its TCRdb copy is limited to in-frame clones, with some not included. The table has 13,000 to 15,000 clones, roughly 77% seen once. V usage is TRBV4-1 and J usage is TRBJ2-7; no reliable D call. Input material: tumor tissue. This clonotype was obtained from a human donor with diffuse large B-cell lymphoma. The CDR3: CASSLGPVSYEQYF. The CDR3 coding sequence is TGCGCCAGCAGCCTCGGACCCGTCTCCTACGAGCAGTACTTC.